Each of the 28 T cell receptor beta chains below was sequenced from the same sample in a study of blood T cell repertoires in COVID-19. The repertoire was sequenced with immunoSEQ multiplex PCR; TCRdb's copy has only in-frame clones and lacks some. The sample lists about 63,000 clones, about 88% occurring once. Sequencing was performed on peripheral blood. The source of these receptors is a human donor in a cohort sampled during active COVID-19.

The CDR3 region is CASSPVWANVLTF. The CDR3 region has the DNA TGCGCCAGCAGCCCTGTCTGGGCCAACGTCCTGACTTTC. This sequence joins TRBV4-1 and TRBJ2-6; D is unresolved. The V and J ends lost 4 bases and 5 bases respectively, with 6 bases between them. The CDR3 length is 13 residues. Germline CDR1 reads MGHRA; CDR2 reads YSYEKL.

The V and J genes are TRBV11-3 and TRBJ2-3, with 12 bases fitting TRBD2. Losses at the gene ends were 5 bases for V and 0 bases for J; bases not matched to a gene: 9. The length of the CDR3 is 18 residues. Germline V gives CDR1 SGHNT, CDR2 YENEEA. The CDR3 region has the DNA TGTGCCAGCAGCCACGGACTAGCGGGACCAACTAGCACAGATACGCAGTATTTT. Translation: CASSHGLAGPTSTDTQYF.

The chain links TRBV19 to TRBJ2-5; the D gene is possibly TRBD2 (7 bases). V gave up 7 bases and J gave up 5 bases, with 17 bases separating them. The germline gives CDR1 LNHDA, CDR2 SQIVND (reference sequence). CDR3 size: 14 residues. CDR3 nucleotide sequence: TGTGCCAGTACCCCTCGGGGGCGGGGGGAGACCCAGTACTTC. Amino acid sequence: CASTPRGRGETQYF. The variable domain in full, completed from reference TRBV19 and TRBJ2-5, reads DGGITQSPKYLFRKEGQNVTLSCEQNLNHDAMYWYRQDPGQGLRLIYYSQIVNDFQKGDIAEGYSVSREKKESFPLTVTSAQKNPTAFYLCASTPRGRGETQYFGPGTRLLVL.

CDR3 residues: CASSQDRRYVREAGELFF. The CDR3 region has the DNA TGCGCCAGCAGCCAAGATAGAAGATATGTACGGGAGGCCGGGGAGCTGTTTTTT. The rearrangement links TRBV4-1 to TRBJ2-2; 7 nucleotides line up with TRBD2. V lost 0 bases, J lost 6 bases, and 13 bases stayed unmatched. This CDR3 comprises 18 residues. Germline V gene lookup returns CDR1 MGHRA and CDR2 YSYEKL.

The V gene is TRBV15, the J gene TRBJ1-1, with D tentatively TRBD1 (6 bases). The germline V gene has CDR1 LNHNV and CDR2 YYDKDF (reference sequence). Trimming cost V 2 bases and J 3 bases, with 13 bases left between them. This CDR3 has 15 residues. CDR3 sequence: CATSRNPGQDTEAFF. In DNA form, the CDR3 reads TGTGCCACCAGCAGAAATCCGGGACAAGACACTGAAGCTTTCTTT.

The chain uses TRBV27 and TRBJ2-7; D is undetermined. The CDR3 is made up of 13 amino acids. In germline, CDR1 is MNHEY, CDR2 SMNVEV (reference sequence). The V and J ends lost 2 bases and 3 bases respectively, with 8 bases between them. In DNA, the CDR3 is TGTGCCAGCAGTTTAAAAGTCAGCTACGAGCAGTACTTC. It codes for CASSLKVSYEQYF.

The V gene is TRBV7-2, the J gene TRBJ1-2; TRBD1 aligns across 8 bases. CDR1 and CDR2 (germline): SGHTA, FQGNSA. The CDR3 is made up of 14 amino acids. V was pared by 4 bases and J by 6 bases, with 7 bases of the junction left unmatched. The CDR3 reads CASSSFQGANGYTF. CDR3 nucleotide sequence: TGTGCCAGCAGCTCCTTCCAGGGGGCGAATGGCTACACCTTC.

In this sample, this clone turned up once. The chain employs TRBV19 and TRBJ1-1, with 7 bases matching TRBD1. There are 14 residues in the CDR3. Germline trimming cut 6 bases from V and 5 bases from J; bases unmatched to any gene: 9. Per germline, CDR1 LNHDA and CDR2 SQIVND (reference sequence). CDR3 DNA: TGTGCCAGTAGCCCCGACAGGGAGGATACTGAAGCTTTCTTT. Translation gives CASSPDREDTEAFF. The whole variable domain, remainder taken from reference TRBV19 and TRBJ1-1, is DGGITQSPKYLFRKEGQNVTLSCEQNLNHDAMYWYRQDPGQGLRLIYYSQIVNDFQKGDIAEGYSVSREKKESFPLTVTSAQKNPTAFYLCASSPDREDTEAFFGQGTRLTVV.

The CDR3 reads CASSELAGDTQYF. In nucleotides, the CDR3 is TGTGCCAGCAGTGAACTAGCGGGGGATACGCAGTATTTT. This sequence joins TRBV6-1 and TRBJ2-3; 9 bases are shared with TRBD2. Trimming took 2 bases from V and 6 from J; bases not matched to a gene: 0. The germline V gene encodes CDR1 MNHNS and CDR2 SASEGT. The CDR3 is made up of 13 amino acids.

The V and J genes are TRBV2 and TRBJ1-5; the D is unclear. Per germline, CDR1 SNHLY and CDR2 FYNNEI. Deletions cut 0 bases from V and 1 base from J, with 10 bases between. CDR3 length: 16 amino acids. Written as DNA, the CDR3 is TGTGCCAGCAGTGAAGCGTGGCAGTCAAGCAATCAGCCCCAGCATTTT. It specifies CASSEAWQSSNQPQHF.

The chain couples TRBV5-6 to TRBJ1-2; 9 bases map to TRBD1. Germline V gene sequence: CDR1 SGHDT, CDR2 YYEEEE. The CDR3 consists of 13 residues. J lost 7 bases, V lost 3 bases, and 4 bases had no gene match. This CDR3 is CASSYRDRAGYTF. The DNA for the CDR3 is TGTGCCAGCAGCTACCGGGACAGGGCTGGCTACACCTTC. Variable domain in full (rest from reference TRBV5-6 and TRBJ1-2): DAGVTQSPTHLIKTRGQQVTLRCSPKSGHDTVSWYQQALGQGPQFIFQYYEEEERQRGNFPDRFSGHQFPNYSSELNVNALLLGDSALYLCASSYRDRAGYTFGSGTRLTVV.

The CDR3 region is CASSLKSGLNTEAFF. The CDR3 region has the DNA TGTGCCAGCAGCCTTAAGTCAGGGTTGAACACTGAAGCTTTCTTT. V usage is TRBV11-3 and J usage is TRBJ1-1; D possibly corresponds to TRBD1 (5 bases). CDR3 size: 15 residues. Deletions cut 5 bases from V and 0 bases from J, with 13 bases between. Looked up from germline, CDR1 is SGHNT and CDR2 is YENEEA.

CDR3 sequence reads: CASSLLFRGLATNEKLFF. The CDR3 DNA reads TGTGCCAGCAGTTTATTGTTCCGAGGCCTAGCAACTAATGAAAAACTGTTTTTT. This chain links TRBV28 with TRBJ1-4; D is unclear. This CDR3 spans 18 amino acids. Germline CDR1 is MDHEN and CDR2 is SYDVKM. V lost 1 base and J 0 bases, leaving 15 bases between the germline ends.

This clone was recorded only once. The chain couples TRBV7-2 to TRBJ1-1; 8 bases agree with TRBD1. Germline trimming cut 5 bases from V and 1 base from J; bases unmatched to any gene: 6. Germline V gene sequence: CDR1 SGHTA, CDR2 FQGNSA. This CDR3 is built from 15 residues. This chain's CDR3 is CASSRPGQGNTEAFF. The CDR3 bases are TGTGCCAGCAGCCGCCCCGGACAGGGGAACACTGAAGCTTTCTTT.

This chain joins TRBV7-2 and TRBJ2-7, with TRBD1 matching 7 bases. Trimming cost V 10 bases and J 1 base; bases outside gene matches: 7. Germline V gene sequence: CDR1 SGHTA, CDR2 FQGNSA. The length of the CDR3 is 13 residues. CDR3 nucleotide sequence: TGTGCCACCACGGACAGGAATTCCTACGAGCAGTACTTC. It encodes CATTDRNSYEQYF.

This chain connects TRBV7-2 to TRBJ2-7, with D possibly being TRBD1 (5 bases). Trimming left V 1 base short and J 2 bases short, with 12 bases between. The CDR3 is 15 residues long. Germline CDR1 SGHTA, CDR2 FQGNSA. The CDR3 DNA sequence: TGTGCCAGCAGCTTAGACCGGACACGAACCTACGAGCAGTACTTC. Protein product: CASSLDRTRTYEQYF. Based on the CDR3 plus reference TRBV7-2 and TRBJ2-7, the full variable domain is GAGVSQSPSNKVTEKGKDVELRCDPISGHTALYWYRQSLGQGLEFLIYFQGNSAPDKSGLPSDRFSAERTGGSVSTLTIQRTQQEDSAVYLCASSLDRTRTYEQYFGPGTRLTVT.

This chain links TRBV11-3 with TRBJ2-5; no firm D call. This CDR3 is built from 15 residues. Germline CDR1 is SGHNT and CDR2 is YENEEA. V dropped 5 bases and J dropped 5 bases, with 18 bases sitting between them. The CDR3 nucleotides are TGTGCCAGCAGCCGAGGAACAACTCGTTCGGAGACCCAGTACTTC. It specifies CASSRGTTRSETQYF.

The chain joins TRBV7-2 to TRBJ2-1; 7 bases fit TRBD1. With V trimmed by 5 bases and J by 5 bases, 6 bases remained unmatched. The CDR3 is made up of 14 amino acids. CDR1 and CDR2 from the germline V gene are SGHTA and FQGNSA. Here the CDR3 reads CASSQRQGNNEQFF. Here the CDR3 DNA reads TGTGCCAGCAGCCAAAGACAGGGAAACAATGAGCAGTTCTTC.

This chain links TRBV6-2 or TRBV6-3 with TRBJ2-2; D perhaps matches TRBD2 (6 bases). The CDR3 contains 16 residues. Trimming left V 5 bases short and J 7 bases short, with 20 bases between. CDR1 and CDR2 from the germline V gene are MNHEY and SVGEGT. CDR3 nucleotides: TGTGCCAGCAGTATAGGAACTAGCCAGCGGGTCGGGGAGCTGTTTTTT. It codes for CASSIGTSQRVGELFF.

The rearrangement links TRBV4-3 to TRBJ2-3; the D is unclear. With 2 bases removed from V and 3 bases from J, the gap between germline ends came to 6 bases. Germline V lookup: CDR1 LGHNA, CDR2 YSLEER. The CDR3 runs 13 residues. CDR3 in amino acids: CASSQLRTDTQYF. As DNA, the CDR3 is TGCGCCAGCAGCCAACTGAGGACAGATACGCAGTATTTT.

The rearrangement uses TRBV19 and TRBJ1-2; possibly TRBD1 for D (6 bases). The V end was cut by 1 base, the J end by 7 bases, with 10 bases between. The CDR3 spans 13 residues. Germline V gene data show CDR1 as LNHDA and CDR2 as SQIVND (reference sequence). The CDR3 nucleotides are TGTGCCAGTAGTATAGTCCAGGGGCGTGGCTACACCTTC. Its translation: CASSIVQGRGYTF.

This rearrangement joins TRBV30 to TRBJ2-5, with 7 bases identical to TRBD1. Losses at the gene ends were 5 bases for V and 5 bases for J; bases not matched to a gene: 8. The CDR3 runs 13 residues. Per the germline V gene, CDR1 is GTSNPN and CDR2 is SVGIG (reference sequence). The CDR3 loop is CAWDRGRVETQYF. Written as DNA, the CDR3 is TGTGCCTGGGATAGGGGGCGTGTGGAGACCCAGTACTTC.

This clone was counted a single time. This sequence joins TRBV18 and TRBJ2-1; D uncertain. The CDR3 sequence is 13 residues long. Germline V CDR1 and CDR2: KGHSH, LQKENI. The V and J ends lost 0 bases and 7 bases respectively, with 7 bases between them. The CDR3: CASSPPGRNEQFF. The CDR3, as DNA: TGTGCCAGCTCACCACCGGGCCGGAATGAGCAGTTCTTC.

The chain links TRBV2 to TRBJ2-5; D possibly corresponds to TRBD1 (7 bases). The CDR3 runs to 15 residues. Trimming took off 5 bases at V and 2 bases at J, with 15 bases between the two ends. CDR1 is SNHLY, CDR2 FYNNEI, per germline. The DNA for the CDR3 is TGTGCCAGCAGTCCGGAGACAGGGACTCAAGAGACCCAGTACTTC. This codes for CASSPETGTQETQYF.

J is TRBJ1-4 and V is TRBV5-1; D is unresolved. Trimming removed 4 bases at V and 0 bases at J, with 13 bases between. Looked up from germline, CDR1 is SGHRS and CDR2 is YFSETQ. The CDR3 has 16 amino acids. The CDR3 DNA is TGCGCCAGCAGCCTGGGCCGTGTAGCAACTAATGAAAAACTGTTTTTT. Amino acid sequence: CASSLGRVATNEKLFF.

The table lists this clone with a few counts. V is TRBV5-6 and J is TRBJ1-5; D possibly corresponds to TRBD1 (5 bases). The length of the CDR3 is 14 residues. In germline, CDR1 is SGHDT, CDR2 YYEEEE. V was clipped by 4 bases and J by 1 base, with 9 bases between them. The CDR3: CASSRQRSNQPQHF. For the CDR3, the DNA is TGTGCCAGCAGCCGACAGAGGAGCAATCAGCCCCAGCATTTT.

The chain recombines TRBV3-1 (or the pseudogene TRBV3-2) with TRBJ2-5, with TRBD2 identical over 8 bases. The CDR3 totals 16 residues. The V segment lost 1 base and the J segment 1 base; nucleotides outside the gene matches: 5. Germline V gene data show CDR1 as LGHDT and CDR2 as YNNKEL (reference sequence). The CDR3 reads CASSQGGAGAQETQYF. CDR3 DNA: TGTGCCAGCAGCCAAGGGGGAGCGGGAGCCCAAGAGACCCAGTACTTC.

This clone was picked up a small number of times. The chain combines TRBV7-2 with TRBJ2-5; possible D gene TRBD1, 5 bases. The germline V gene has CDR1 SGHTA and CDR2 FQGNSA. The CDR3 extends over 15 amino acids. The V end was cut by 2 bases, the J end by 2 bases, with 12 bases between. The CDR3 DNA reads as TGTGCCAGCAGCTTAAGGGCAGGGATACAAGAGACCCAGTACTTC. Encoded protein: CASSLRAGIQETQYF.